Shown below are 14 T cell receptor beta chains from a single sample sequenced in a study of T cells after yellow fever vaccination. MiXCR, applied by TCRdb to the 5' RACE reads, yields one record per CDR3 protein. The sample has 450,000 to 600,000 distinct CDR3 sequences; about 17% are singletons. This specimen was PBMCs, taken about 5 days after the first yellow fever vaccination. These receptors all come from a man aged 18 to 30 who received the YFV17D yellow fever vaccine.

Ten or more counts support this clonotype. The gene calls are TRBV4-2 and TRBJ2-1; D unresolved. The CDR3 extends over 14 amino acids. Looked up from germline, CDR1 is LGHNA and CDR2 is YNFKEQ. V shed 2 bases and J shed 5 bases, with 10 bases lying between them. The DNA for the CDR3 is TGTGCCAGCAGCCAAACCCAACTGAACAATGAGCAGTTCTTC. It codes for CASSQTQLNNEQFF.

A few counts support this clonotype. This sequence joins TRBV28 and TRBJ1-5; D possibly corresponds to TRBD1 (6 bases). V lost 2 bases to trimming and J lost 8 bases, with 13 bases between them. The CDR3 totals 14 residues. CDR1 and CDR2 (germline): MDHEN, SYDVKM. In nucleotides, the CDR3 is TGTGCCAGCAGTTTAGTTAACAGGGACGAGCCCCAGCATTTT. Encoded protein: CASSLVNRDEPQHF.

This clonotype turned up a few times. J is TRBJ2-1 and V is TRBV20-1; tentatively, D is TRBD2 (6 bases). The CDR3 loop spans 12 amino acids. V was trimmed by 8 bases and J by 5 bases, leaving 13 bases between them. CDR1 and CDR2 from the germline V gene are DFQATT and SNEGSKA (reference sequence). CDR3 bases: TGCAGTTCCCGACTAGACCACAATGAGCAGTTCTTC. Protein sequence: CSSRLDHNEQFF.

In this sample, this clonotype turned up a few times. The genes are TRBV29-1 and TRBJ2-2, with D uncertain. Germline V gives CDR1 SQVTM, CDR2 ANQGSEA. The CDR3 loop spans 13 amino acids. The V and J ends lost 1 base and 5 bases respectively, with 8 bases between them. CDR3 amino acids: CSVEGARTGELFF. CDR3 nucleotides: TGCAGCGTTGAAGGGGCCAGGACCGGGGAGCTGTTTTTT.

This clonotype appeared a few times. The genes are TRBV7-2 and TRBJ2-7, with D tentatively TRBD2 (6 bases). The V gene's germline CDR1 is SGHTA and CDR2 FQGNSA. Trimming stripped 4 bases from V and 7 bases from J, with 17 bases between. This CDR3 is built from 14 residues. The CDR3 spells CASSSEGSAGEQYF. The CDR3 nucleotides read TGTGCCAGCAGCTCCGAGGGTAGCGCGGGAGAGCAGTACTTC.

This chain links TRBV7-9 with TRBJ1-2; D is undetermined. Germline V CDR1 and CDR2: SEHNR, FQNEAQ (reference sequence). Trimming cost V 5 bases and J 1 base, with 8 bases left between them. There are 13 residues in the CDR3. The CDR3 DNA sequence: TGTGCCAGCAGCGCCTTAGTTAACTATGGCTACACCTTC. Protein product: CASSALVNYGYTF. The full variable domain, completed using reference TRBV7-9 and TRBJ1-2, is DTGVSQNPRHKITKRGQNVTFRCDPISEHNRLYWYRQTLGQGPEFLTYFQNEAQLEKSRLLSDRFSAERPKGSFSTLEIQRTEQGDSAMYLCASSALVNYGYTFGSGTRLTVV.

The CDR3 here is CASSTGQENTEAFF. The CDR3 bases are TGCGCCAGCAGCACTGGACAGGAGAACACTGAAGCTTTCTTT. The J gene is TRBJ1-1, the V gene TRBV5-1; TRBD1 matches 7 bases. The CDR3 consists of 14 residues. After removal of 4 bases from V and 1 base from J, the junction contained 4 bases not matched to a gene. Germline lookup yields CDR1 SGHRS and CDR2 YFSETQ.

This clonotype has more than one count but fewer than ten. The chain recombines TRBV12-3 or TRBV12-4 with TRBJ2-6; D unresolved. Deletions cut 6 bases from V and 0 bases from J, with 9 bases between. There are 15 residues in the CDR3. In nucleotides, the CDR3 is TGTGCCAGCAGGGGGTCGTACTCTGGGGCCAACGTCCTGACTTTC. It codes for CASRGSYSGANVLTF.

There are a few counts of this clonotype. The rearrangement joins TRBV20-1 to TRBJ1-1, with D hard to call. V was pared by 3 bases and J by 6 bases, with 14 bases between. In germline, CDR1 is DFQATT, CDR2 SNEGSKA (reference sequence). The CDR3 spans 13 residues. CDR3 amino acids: CSASNPGFAEAFF. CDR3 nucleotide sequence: TGCAGTGCTAGCAATCCAGGTTTCGCTGAAGCTTTCTTT.

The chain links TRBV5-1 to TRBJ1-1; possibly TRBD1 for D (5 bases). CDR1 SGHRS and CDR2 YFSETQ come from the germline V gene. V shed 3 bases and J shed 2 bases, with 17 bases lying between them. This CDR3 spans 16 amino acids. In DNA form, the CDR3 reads TGCGCCAGCAGCTACCGGGACGGCAGCTTTAACACTGAAGCTTTCTTT. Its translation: CASSYRDGSFNTEAFF. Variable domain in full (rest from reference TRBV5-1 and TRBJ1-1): KAGVTQTPRYLIKTRGQQVTLSCSPISGHRSVSWYQQTPGQGLQFLFEYFSETQRNKGNFPGRFSGRQFSNSRSEMNVSTLELGDSALYLCASSYRDGSFNTEAFFGQGTRLTVV.

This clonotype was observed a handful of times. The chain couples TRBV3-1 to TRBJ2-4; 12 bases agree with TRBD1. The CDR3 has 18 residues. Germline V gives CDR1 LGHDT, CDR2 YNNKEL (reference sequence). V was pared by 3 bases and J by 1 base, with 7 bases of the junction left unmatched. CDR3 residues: CASSQGQGAITAKNIQYF. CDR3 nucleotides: TGTGCCAGCAGCCAGGGACAGGGGGCTATTACGGCCAAAAACATTCAGTACTTC.

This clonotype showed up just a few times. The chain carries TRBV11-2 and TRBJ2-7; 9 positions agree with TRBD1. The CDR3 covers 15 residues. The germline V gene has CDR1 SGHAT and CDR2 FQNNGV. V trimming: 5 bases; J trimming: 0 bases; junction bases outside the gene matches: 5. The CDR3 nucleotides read TGTGCCAGCAGCCAGGGGACAGGGAGCTCCTACGAGCAGTACTTC. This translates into CASSQGTGSSYEQYF. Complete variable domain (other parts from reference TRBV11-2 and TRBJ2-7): EAGVAQSPRYKIIEKRQSVAFWCNPISGHATLYWYQQILGQGPKLLIQFQNNGVVDDSQLPKDRFSAERLKGVDSTLKIQPAKLEDSAVYLCASSQGTGSSYEQYFGPGTRLTVT.

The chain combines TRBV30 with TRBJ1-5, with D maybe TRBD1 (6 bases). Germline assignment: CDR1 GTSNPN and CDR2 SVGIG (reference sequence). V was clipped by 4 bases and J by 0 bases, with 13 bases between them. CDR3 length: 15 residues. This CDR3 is CAWNYGQYSNQPQHF. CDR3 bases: TGTGCCTGGAACTATGGACAGTATAGCAATCAGCCCCAGCATTTT.

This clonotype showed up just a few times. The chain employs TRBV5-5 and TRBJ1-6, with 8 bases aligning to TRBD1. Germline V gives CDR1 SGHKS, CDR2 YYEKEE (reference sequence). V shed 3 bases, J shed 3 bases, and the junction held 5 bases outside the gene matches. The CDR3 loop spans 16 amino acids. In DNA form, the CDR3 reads TGTGCCAGCAGCTCAGGACAGGGTCTCTATAATTCACCCCTCCACTTT. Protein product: CASSSGQGLYNSPLHF.